The subject of this entry is one T cell receptor (beta chain). Antigen specificity is unknown. The sample comes from a study of OX40 agonist ivuxolimab in advanced cancers. Study-level background: The patients received ivuxolimab by intravenous route every 2 weeks at 0.01 to 10 mg/kg. Partial responses were achieved by three patients: one hepatocellular carcinoma, two cutaneous melanoma.

Data came from immunoSEQ multiplex PCR; TCRdb stores just in-frame clones and leaves some out. The table shows roughly 69,000 clones, with roughly nine tenths occurring only once. Germline V CDR1 and CDR2: MNHEY, SMNVEV (reference sequence). This CDR3 contains 16 residues. Between the trimmed V and J ends, which lost 6 bases and 0 bases, there was a span of 15 bases. Study observations and caveats: It was also the case that some nonresponders had low normalized T-cell clonal expansion.

V usage is TRBV27 and J usage is TRBJ2-1; maybe TRBD2 (5 bases). The sequence was collected from an adult with an advanced solid tumor such as melanoma, head and neck, liver or kidney cancer. Here the sequenced sample was CD4+ or CD8+ T cells sorted from blood, taken in a trial of the OX40 agonist ivuxolimab. The CDR3 coding sequence is TGTGCCAGCAGCTACTCCCCGGGGAGCTCCTACAATGAGCAGTTCTTC. It encodes CASSYSPGSSYNEQFF.